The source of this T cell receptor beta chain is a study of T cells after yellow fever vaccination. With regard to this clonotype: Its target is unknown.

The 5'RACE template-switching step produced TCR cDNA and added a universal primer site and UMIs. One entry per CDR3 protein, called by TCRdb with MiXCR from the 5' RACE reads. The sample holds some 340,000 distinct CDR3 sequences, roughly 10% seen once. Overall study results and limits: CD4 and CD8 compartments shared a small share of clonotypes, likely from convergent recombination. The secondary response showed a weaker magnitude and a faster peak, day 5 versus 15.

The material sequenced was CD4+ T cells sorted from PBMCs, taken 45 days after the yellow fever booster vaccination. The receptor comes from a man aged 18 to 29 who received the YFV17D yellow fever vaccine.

CDR3 sequence reads: CSAPRRTGGSTDTQYF. In DNA form, the CDR3 reads TGCAGTGCTCCTCGCCGAACAGGGGGGAGCACAGATACGCAGTATTTT. V usage is TRBV20-1 and J usage is TRBJ2-3, with 8 positions matching TRBD1. With 5 bases clipped from V and 0 bases from J, the junction kept 10 bases outside the gene matches. CDR1 DFQATT and CDR2 SNEGSKA come from the germline V gene (reference sequence). CDR3 length equals 16 residues.